This T cell receptor (beta chain) was documented in a study of T cell responses to AZD1222 COVID-19 vaccine. As for the study in general: Some second doses came at about 4 weeks and others at about 12 weeks; these were pooled.

On this clone itself: Its matching antigen is unknown.

Profiled with immunoSEQ multiplex PCR; TCRdb holds only in-frame clones, not every one. The table has about 44,000 clones, less than 85% seen once. Study-level points and caveats: Once two AZD1222 doses were given, Spike-specific TCR breadth and depth went up. Baseline testing showed seropositivity in only 6 or 7 AZD1222 recipients.

The CDR3 covers 15 residues. J gave up 0 bases and V 6 bases, and 6 bases lay outside the gene matches. Germline V gene data show CDR1 as SGHDT and CDR2 as YYEEEE. This chain links TRBV5-6 with TRBJ2-3; 8 bases fit TRBD1. The sequence was obtained from an adult in good health. Sequenced here: peripheral blood, sampled on day 0 of AZD1222 vaccination. Written as DNA, the CDR3 is TGTGCCAGCACACCCCAGGGGGCGAGCACAGATACGCAGTATTTT. Translation gives CASTPQGASTDTQYF.